The source of this T cell receptor beta chain is a study of T cells in Graves' hyperthyroidism and ophthalmopathy. Study as a whole: At initial diagnosis, before any treatment had begun, peripheral blood was obtained.

Hyperthyroidism of Graves' type that showed no ophthalmopathy progression within 18 months was stable. Study observations and caveats: Ophthalmopathy, which appeared later, was predicted by the model a median about 5.9 months before onset. Appearing also in blood were most of the thyroid clonotypes expanded above 0.001.

This clonotype was observed at least ten times. Antigen unknown. One end of the junction fails to match germline, which may point to a read error. Researchers amplified the TCR beta CDR3 regions from RNA transcripts. The primer set for the first-round RT-PCR of the TCR CDR3 was HTBI. TCRdb reprocessed the multiplex PCR reads via MiXCR and lists one record per CDR3 protein. The sample consists of 600,000 to 900,000 distinct CDR3 sequences, around 15% of them appearing once. The CDR3 has 13 amino acids. This TCR was sampled from a man aged 18 to 29 with Graves' hyperthyroidism. The chain links TRBV12-3 or TRBV12-4 to TRBJ1-1, with no clear D. Sequencing used blood. The CDR3 here is CASSIQENTEAFF. In DNA, the CDR3 is TGCGCCAGCAGCATCCAAGAGAACACTGAAGCTTTCTTT.